This T cell receptor beta chain was sequenced in a study of T cell changes during pregnancy in multiple sclerosis. This CDR3 has 15 amino acids. The germline gives CDR1 SQVTM, CDR2 ANQGSEA. V lost 7 bases and J lost 2; bases outside the gene matches: 13. TCRdb keeps only in-frame clones here, not all; method: immunoSEQ multiplex PCR. Seen here are tens of thousands of clones, around 93% observed once, and the top ten hold 2.5% to 3.5%. The chain has TRBV29-1 and TRBJ1-1, with TRBD1 identical over 7 bases. Sequencing used CD8+ T cells from peripheral blood mononuclear cells, obtained in the second trimester of pregnancy. The source of this sequence is a female donor with multiple sclerosis, enrolled in a pregnancy study. The DNA of the CDR3 is TGCAGCGCTTCCTCCGGGACAGCGCTTAACACTGAAGCTTTCTTT. It specifies CSASSGTALNTEAFF.